This TCR beta chain appears in the sequencing data of a study of cytomegalovirus exposure and HLA in healthy donors. Primers: 60 Vbeta forward and 13 Jbeta reverse. The assay was immunoSEQ multiplex PCR, and TCRdb's table has in-frame clones only and misses some. The sample comprises about 200,000 clones, about 76% of which are singletons, and nearly 0.4% rests with the top ten. Points on this clone: What it binds is unknown.

Study-wide results and limits: The presence/absence work took it that sequencing depth was about the same across donors.

Input material: PBMCs. This TCR was sampled from a male donor in good health and CMV-seropositive.

The CDR3 loop is CASSKRSSNRNAANTGELFF. CDR3 DNA: TGTGCCAGCAGCAAGAGGAGCAGTAACAGGAACGCCGCGAACACCGGGGAGCTGTTTTTT. The chain employs TRBV21-1 and TRBJ2-2; the listed D gene, TRBD1, was not tested against the DNA. TRBV21-1 is deemed a pseudogene. The CDR3 length is 20 residues.